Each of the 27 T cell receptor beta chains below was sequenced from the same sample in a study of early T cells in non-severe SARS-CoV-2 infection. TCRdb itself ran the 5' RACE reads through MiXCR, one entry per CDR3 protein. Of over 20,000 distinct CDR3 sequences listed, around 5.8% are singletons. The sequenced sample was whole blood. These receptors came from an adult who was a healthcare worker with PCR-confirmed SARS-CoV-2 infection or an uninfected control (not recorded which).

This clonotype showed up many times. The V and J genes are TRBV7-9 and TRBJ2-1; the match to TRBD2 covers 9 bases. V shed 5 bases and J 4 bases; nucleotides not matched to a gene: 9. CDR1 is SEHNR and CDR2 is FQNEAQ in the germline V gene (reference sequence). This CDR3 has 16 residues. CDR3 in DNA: TGTGCCAGCAGCCCCCCGGGACTAGCAACGTACAATGAGCAGTTCTTC. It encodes CASSPPGLATYNEQFF.

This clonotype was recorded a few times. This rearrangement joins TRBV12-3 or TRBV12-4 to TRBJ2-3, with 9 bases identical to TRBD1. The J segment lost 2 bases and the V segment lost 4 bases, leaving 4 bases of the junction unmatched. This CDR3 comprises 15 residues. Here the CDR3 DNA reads TGTGCCAGCAGTTCCGGGACAGGGCACACAGATACGCAGTATTTT. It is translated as CASSSGTGHTDTQYF.

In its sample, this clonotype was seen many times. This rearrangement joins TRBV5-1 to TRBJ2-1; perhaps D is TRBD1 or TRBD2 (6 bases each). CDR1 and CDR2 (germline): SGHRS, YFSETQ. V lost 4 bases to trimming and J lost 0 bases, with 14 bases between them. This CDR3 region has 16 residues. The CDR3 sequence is CASSNGGTHSYNEQFF. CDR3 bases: TGCGCCAGCAGCAATGGGGGGACACACTCCTACAATGAGCAGTTCTTC.

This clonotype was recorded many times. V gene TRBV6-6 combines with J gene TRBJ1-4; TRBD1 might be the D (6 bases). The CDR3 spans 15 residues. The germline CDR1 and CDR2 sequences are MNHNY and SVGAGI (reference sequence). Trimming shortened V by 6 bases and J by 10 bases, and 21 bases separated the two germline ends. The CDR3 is CASRPLTGTGRKLFF. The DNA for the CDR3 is TGTGCCAGCAGACCCCTTACAGGGACGGGGCGAAAACTGTTTTTT.

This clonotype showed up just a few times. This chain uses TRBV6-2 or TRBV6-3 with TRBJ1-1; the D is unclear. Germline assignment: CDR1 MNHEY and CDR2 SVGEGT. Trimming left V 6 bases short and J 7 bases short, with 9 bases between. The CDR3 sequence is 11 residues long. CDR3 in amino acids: CASSRGDEAFF. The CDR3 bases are TGTGCCAGCAGCCGCGGCGATGAAGCTTTCTTT.

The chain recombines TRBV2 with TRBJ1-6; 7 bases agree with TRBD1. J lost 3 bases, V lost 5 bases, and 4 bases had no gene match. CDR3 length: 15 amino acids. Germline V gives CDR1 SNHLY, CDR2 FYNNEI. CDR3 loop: CASSSGQRYNSPLHF. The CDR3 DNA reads TGTGCCAGCAGTTCGGGACAGCGCTATAATTCACCCCTCCACTTT.

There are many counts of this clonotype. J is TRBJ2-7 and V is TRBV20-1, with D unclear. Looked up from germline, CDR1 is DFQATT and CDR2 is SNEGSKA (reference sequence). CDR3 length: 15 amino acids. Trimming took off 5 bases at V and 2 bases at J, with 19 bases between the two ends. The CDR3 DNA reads TGCAGTGCTTTTTACACCCGGACCAGCCCCTACGAGCAGTACTTC. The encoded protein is CSAFYTRTSPYEQYF.

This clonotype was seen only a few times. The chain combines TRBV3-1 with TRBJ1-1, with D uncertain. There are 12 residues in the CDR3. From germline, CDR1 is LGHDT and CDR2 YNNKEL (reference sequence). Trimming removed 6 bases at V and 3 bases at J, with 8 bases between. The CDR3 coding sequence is TGTGCCAGCAGGCATGGGGACACTGAAGCTTTCTTT. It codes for CASRHGDTEAFF.

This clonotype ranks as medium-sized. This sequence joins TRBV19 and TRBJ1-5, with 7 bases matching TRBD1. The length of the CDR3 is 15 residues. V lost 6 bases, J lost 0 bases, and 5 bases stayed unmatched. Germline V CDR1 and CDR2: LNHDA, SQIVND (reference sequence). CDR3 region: CASRRTGDSNQPQHF. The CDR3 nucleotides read TGTGCCAGTAGGAGAACAGGGGATAGCAATCAGCCCCAGCATTTT. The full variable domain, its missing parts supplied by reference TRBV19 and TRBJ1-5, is DGGITQSPKYLFRKEGQNVTLSCEQNLNHDAMYWYRQDPGQGLRLIYYSQIVNDFQKGDIAEGYSVSREKKESFPLTVTSAQKNPTAFYLCASRRTGDSNQPQHFGDGTRLSIL.

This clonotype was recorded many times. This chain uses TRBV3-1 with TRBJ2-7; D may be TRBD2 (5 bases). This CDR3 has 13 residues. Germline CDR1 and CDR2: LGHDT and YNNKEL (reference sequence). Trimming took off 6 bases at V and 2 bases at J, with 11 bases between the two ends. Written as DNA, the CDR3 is TGTGCCAGCAGTCACGGACTCCCCTACGAGCAGTACTTC. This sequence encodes CASSHGLPYEQYF.

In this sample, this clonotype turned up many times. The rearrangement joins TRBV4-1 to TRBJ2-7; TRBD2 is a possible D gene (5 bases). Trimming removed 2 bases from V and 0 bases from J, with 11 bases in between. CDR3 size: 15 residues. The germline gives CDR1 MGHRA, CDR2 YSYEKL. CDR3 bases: TGCGCCAGCAGCCAATTTTCGGACTTCTCCTACGAGCAGTACTTC. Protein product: CASSQFSDFSYEQYF.

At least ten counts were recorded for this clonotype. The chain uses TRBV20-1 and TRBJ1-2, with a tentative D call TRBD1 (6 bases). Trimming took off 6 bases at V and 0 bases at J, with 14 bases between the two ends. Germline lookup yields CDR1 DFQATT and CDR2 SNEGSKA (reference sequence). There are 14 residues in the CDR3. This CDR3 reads CSAPQGRTNYGYTF. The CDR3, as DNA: TGCAGTGCCCCACAGGGCCGCACTAACTATGGCTACACCTTC.

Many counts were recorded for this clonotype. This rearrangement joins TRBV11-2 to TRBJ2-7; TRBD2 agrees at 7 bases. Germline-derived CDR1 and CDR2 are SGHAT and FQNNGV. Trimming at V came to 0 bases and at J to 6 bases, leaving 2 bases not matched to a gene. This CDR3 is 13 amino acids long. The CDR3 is CASSLEAGIEQYF. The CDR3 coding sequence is TGTGCCAGCAGCTTAGAAGCGGGGATCGAGCAGTACTTC.

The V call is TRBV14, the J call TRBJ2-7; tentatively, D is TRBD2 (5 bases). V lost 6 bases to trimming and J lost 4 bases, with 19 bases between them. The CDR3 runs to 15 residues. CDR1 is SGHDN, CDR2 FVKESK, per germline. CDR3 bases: TGTGCCAGCAGTCTAACCACGGGGATTGGGTACGAGCAGTACTTC. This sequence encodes CASSLTTGIGYEQYF.

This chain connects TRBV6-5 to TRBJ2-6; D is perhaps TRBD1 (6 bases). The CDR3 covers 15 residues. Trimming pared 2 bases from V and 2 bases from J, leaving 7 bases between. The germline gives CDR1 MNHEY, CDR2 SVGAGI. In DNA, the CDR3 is TGTGCCAGCAGTTACGGGGGCACTGGGGCCAACGTCCTGACTTTC. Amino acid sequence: CASSYGGTGANVLTF.

The CDR3 is CASSSQRQGSSYNSPLHF. In DNA, the CDR3 is TGTGCCAGCAGTTCCCAACGACAGGGAAGCTCCTATAATTCACCCCTCCACTTT. The chain combines TRBV6-2 or TRBV6-3 with TRBJ1-6; 7 nucleotides match TRBD1. Trimming removed 4 bases from V and 0 bases from J; junction bases left unmatched: 9. Germline V gene lookup returns CDR1 MNHEY and CDR2 SVGEGT. This CDR3 contains 18 residues.

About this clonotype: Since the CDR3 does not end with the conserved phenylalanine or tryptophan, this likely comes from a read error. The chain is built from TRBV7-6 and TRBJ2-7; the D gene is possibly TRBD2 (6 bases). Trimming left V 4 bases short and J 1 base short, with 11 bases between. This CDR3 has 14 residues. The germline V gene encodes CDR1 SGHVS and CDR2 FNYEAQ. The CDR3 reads CASSSQEGSYEQYL. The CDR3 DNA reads TGTGCCAGCAGCTCACAGGAGGGTTCCTACGAGCAGTACCTC.

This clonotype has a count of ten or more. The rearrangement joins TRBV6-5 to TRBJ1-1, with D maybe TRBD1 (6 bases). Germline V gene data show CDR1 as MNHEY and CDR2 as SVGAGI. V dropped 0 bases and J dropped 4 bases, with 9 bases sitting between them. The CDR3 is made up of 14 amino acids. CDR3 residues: CASSYSRGGTEAFF. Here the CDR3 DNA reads TGTGCCAGCAGTTACTCGAGGGGGGGCACTGAAGCTTTCTTT.

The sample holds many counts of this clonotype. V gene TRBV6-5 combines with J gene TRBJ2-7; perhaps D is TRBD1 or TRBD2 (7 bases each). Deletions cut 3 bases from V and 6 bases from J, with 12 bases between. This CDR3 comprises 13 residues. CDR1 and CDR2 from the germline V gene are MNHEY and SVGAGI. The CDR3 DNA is TGTGCCAGCAGTTATTCAGGGGGGGCCGAGCAGTACTTC. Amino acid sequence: CASSYSGGAEQYF.

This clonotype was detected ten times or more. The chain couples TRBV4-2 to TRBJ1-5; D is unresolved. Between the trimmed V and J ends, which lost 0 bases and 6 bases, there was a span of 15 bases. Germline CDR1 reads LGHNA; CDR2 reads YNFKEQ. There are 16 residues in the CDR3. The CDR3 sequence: CASSQDSRRVGQPQHF. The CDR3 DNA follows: TGTGCCAGCAGCCAAGATTCTAGGAGGGTTGGTCAGCCCCAGCATTTT.

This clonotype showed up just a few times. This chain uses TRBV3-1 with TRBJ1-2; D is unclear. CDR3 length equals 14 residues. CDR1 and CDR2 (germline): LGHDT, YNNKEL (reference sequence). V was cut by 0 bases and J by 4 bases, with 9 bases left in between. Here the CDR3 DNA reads TGTGCCAGCAGCCAAGATGAGAGAAGCTATGGCTACACCTTC. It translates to CASSQDERSYGYTF.

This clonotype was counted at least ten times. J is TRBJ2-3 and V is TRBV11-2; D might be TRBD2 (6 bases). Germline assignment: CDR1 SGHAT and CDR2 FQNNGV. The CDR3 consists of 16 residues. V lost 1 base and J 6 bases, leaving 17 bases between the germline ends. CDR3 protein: CASSLGAGRPIDTQYF. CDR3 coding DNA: TGTGCCAGCAGCTTAGGGGCGGGGCGTCCGATCGATACGCAGTATTTT.

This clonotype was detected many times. This CDR3 reads CASSHRGGTGIETQYF. CDR3 in DNA: TGTGCCAGCAGTCACAGGGGGGGGACAGGGATCGAGACCCAGTACTTC. V usage is TRBV6-2 or TRBV6-3 and J usage is TRBJ2-5, with 9 bases identical to TRBD1. Per germline, CDR1 MNHEY and CDR2 SVGEGT. This CDR3 contains 16 residues. With V trimmed by 5 bases and J by 5 bases, 12 bases remained unmatched.

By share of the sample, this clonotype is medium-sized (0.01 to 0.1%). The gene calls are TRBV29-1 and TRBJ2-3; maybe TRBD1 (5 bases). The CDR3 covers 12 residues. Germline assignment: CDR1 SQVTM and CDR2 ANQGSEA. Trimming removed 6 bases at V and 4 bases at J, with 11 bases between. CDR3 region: CSVDLGADTQYF. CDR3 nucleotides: TGCAGCGTCGATTTAGGGGCAGATACGCAGTATTTT.

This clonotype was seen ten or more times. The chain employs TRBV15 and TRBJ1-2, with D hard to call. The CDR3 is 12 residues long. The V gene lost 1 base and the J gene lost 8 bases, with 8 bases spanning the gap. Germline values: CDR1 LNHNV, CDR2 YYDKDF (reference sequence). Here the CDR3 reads CATSRGVDGYTF. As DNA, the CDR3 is TGTGCCACCAGCAGAGGGGTGGACGGCTACACCTTC.

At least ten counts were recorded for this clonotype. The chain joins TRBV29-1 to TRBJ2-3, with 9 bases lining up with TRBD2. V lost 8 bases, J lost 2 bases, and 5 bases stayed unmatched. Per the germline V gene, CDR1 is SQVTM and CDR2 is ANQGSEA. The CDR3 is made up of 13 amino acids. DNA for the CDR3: TGCAGCCAGAGCGGGGGGATCACAGATACGCAGTATTTT. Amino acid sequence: CSQSGGITDTQYF.

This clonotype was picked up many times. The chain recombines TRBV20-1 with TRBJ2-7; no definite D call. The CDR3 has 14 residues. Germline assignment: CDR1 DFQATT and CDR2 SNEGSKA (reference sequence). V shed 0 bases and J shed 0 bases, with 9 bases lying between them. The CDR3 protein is CSAREGGFSYEQYF. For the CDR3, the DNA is TGCAGTGCTAGAGAGGGCGGCTTCTCCTACGAGCAGTACTTC.